The clone carrying this TCR beta chain was detected a few times. Its antigen remains unidentified. This specimen comes from a study of T cells after yellow fever vaccination. The 5'RACE template-switching step produced TCR cDNA and added a universal primer site and UMIs. TCRdb processed the 5' RACE reads anew with MiXCR; each CDR3 protein has one entry. In the table there are 500,000 to 700,000 distinct CDR3 sequences, roughly a fifth of which are singletons. From germline, CDR1 is MNHEY and CDR2 SVGEGT. V was trimmed by 2 bases and J by 8 bases, leaving 9 bases between them. The CDR3 sequence is 12 residues long. Points from the study as a whole: Most primary-vaccination clones recurred post-booster (around 97% CD4, just over 85% CD8).

The V gene is TRBV6-2 or TRBV6-3, the J gene TRBJ1-1; a weak D match, TRBD1 (6 bases). The source was PBMCs, collected 15 days after the yellow fever booster vaccination. This clonotype originated in a man aged 30-40 years who received the YFV17D yellow fever vaccine. CDR3 DNA: TGTGCCAGCAGTTACGGACAGCCCGAAGCTTTCTTT. It yields the protein CASSYGQPEAFF.